This TCR beta chain emerged from a study of blood T cell repertoires in COVID-19 (TCRdb year 2020). At the level of the whole study: Samples from collaborators originated in the United States, Italy and Spain and spanned both the acute and convalescent phases of COVID-19. A de-identified subject ID, COVID-19 status, age in years and sex were almost always included in the sample metadata. The repertoires were made available in a free public database intended to serve as a resource for research on the immune response to SARS-CoV-2. Deeply sampled blood TCRbeta repertoires from subjects exposed to, actively infected with, or recovered from COVID-19 were included in the dataset. HLA class I and class II types, where available, came from metadata supplied by the sample provider rather than from assay-based typing. The prospective study material was composed of cDNA or gDNA derived from T cells, B-cell-depleted T cells, or PBMCs. Samples came from the ongoing ImmuneRACE study (first 160 participants) plus 1,254 subjects from 6 global collaborators.

Samples from volunteer blood donors who had recovered from COVID-19 were contributed by a second Seattle source. Whole blood was collected in K2EDTA tubes by collaborating institutions according to the institutions' own protocols. For TCRbeta analysis, collaborator samples were shipped as frozen whole blood, as isolated PBMCs, or as DNA extracted from either sample type. The CDR3 starts with the cysteine, ends with the phenylalanine, and has 15 residues. Just CDR3 DNA is preserved here, 45 bases in frame from base 1. V and J are trimmed by 5 bases and 0 bases, and the gene matches miss 5 bases of the junction. According to the germline V gene (reference sequence), CDR1 reads LNHDA and CDR2 reads SQIVND. TCRbeta CDR3 regions were amplified from genomic DNA by means of the immunoSEQ Assay, a bias-controlled multiplex PCR. Per the original workflow: The number of nucleated cells in each sample was estimated by amplification of reference gene primers within the assay. To quantify the absolute abundance of each unique TCRbeta CDR3 rearrangement, sequence reads were collapsed and filtered. For each sample, productive Simpson clonality was calculated as the square root of Simpson's diversity index across productive rearrangements. Not all clones reach the TCRdb copy of this immuneACCESS table, which keeps in-frame sequences only. Checked studies attribute under half of the gap to unresolved V genes and leave the rest unexplained. The DNA was the basis for D and trimming; V, J and clone size are from that table. The sample table holds fewer than 250,000 clones, of which 75% to 90% were seen once. The ten largest clones add up to about 6% of the sample.

Of note for this clone: What antigen it recognizes has not been identified. Base qualities were left out, and no much larger clone turns up one base away.

Paper-wide results and their limitations: The amount of clinical and demographic metadata varied by source and participant and was provided uncurated.

Here the chain combines TRBV19 and TRBJ2-7; 9 nucleotides in the junction match TRBD2. The sample consisted of peripheral blood. The sequence derives from a man aged 60 to 69 who had recovered from COVID-19. The CDR3 has the sequence CASSASGDPSYEQYF. The nucleotide sequence reads TGTGCCAGTAGTGCTAGCGGGGACCCCTCCTACGAGCAGTACTTC.